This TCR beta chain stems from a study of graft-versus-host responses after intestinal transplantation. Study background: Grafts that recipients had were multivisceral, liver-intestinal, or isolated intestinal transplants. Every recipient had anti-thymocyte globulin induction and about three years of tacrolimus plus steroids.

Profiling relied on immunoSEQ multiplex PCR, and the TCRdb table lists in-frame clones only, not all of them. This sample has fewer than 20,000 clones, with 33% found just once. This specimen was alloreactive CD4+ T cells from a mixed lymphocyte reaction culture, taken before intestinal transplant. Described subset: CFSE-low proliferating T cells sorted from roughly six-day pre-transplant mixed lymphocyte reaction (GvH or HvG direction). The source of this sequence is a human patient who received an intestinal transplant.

CDR3 amino acids: CASSGYRVVYNEQFF. CDR3 sequence (DNA): TGTGCCAGCAGCGGCTACAGGGTAGTCTACAATGAGCAGTTCTTC. The chain carries TRBV5-4 and TRBJ2-1; maybe TRBD1 (6 bases). The CDR3 extends over 15 amino acids. CDR1 SGHNT and CDR2 YYREEE come from the germline V gene (reference sequence). Trimming shortened V by 4 bases and J by 3 bases, and 14 bases separated the two germline ends.